This T cell receptor beta chain was documented in a study of spatial heterogeneity in lung cancer. Study details: The donors were about 72 patients with non-small cell lung cancer that was early-stage and untreated.

Unique molecular identifiers, one per molecule, were present on every TCR cDNA molecule. Using its own MiXCR run on the 5' RACE reads, TCRdb lists one record per CDR3 protein. The table includes 17,000 or so distinct CDR3 sequences, less than 12% detected once. This clonotype was recorded at least ten times. Its antigen is currently unknown. Whole-study findings and limits: Resection blood, more than follow-up blood, showed ubiquitous expanded tumor TCRs.

The CDR3 extends over 16 amino acids. V trimming: 1 base; J trimming: 6 bases; junction bases outside the gene matches: 9. The germline V gene encodes CDR1 LGHNA and CDR2 YSLEER. The sample's time point: blood at routine non-recurrence follow-up after resection. Frozen PBMC, nontumor lung or tumor provided whole RNA, which was sequenced unsorted. The chain uses TRBV4-3 and TRBJ2-1; 7 bases agree with TRBD2. Sequencing used PBMCs, obtained at follow-up. The source is a female donor with early-stage non-small cell lung cancer. CDR3: CASSQVDGGVPNEQFF. In DNA, the CDR3 is TGCGCCAGCAGCCAAGTAGATGGGGGGGTTCCCAATGAGCAGTTCTTC.